The 24 T cell receptor beta chains in this list originate from one sample, sequenced in a study of cytomegalovirus exposure and HLA in healthy donors. The PCR contained 60 Vbeta and 13 Jbeta primers. Assay used: immunoSEQ multiplex PCR; TCRdb lists only in-frame clones, some missing. The sample has around 74,000 clones; about 80% are singletons. The sequencing input was PBMCs. The receptors originated from a man aged 30 to 45 in good health and CMV-seronegative.

The CDR3 spells CASSLYASGRRYEQYF. Here the CDR3 DNA reads TGTGCCAGCAGCTTATATGCTAGCGGGAGGCGGTACGAGCAGTACTTC. The chain is built from TRBV7-2 and TRBJ2-7; 11 nucleotides agree with TRBD2. Germline V gives CDR1 SGHTA, CDR2 FQGNSA. V was clipped by 2 bases and J by 4 bases; unmatched bases: 7. The length of the CDR3 is 16 residues. The full variable domain, rest sourced from reference TRBV7-2 and TRBJ2-7, is GAGVSQSPSNKVTEKGKDVELRCDPISGHTALYWYRQSLGQGLEFLIYFQGNSAPDKSGLPSDRFSAERTGGSVSTLTIQRTQQEDSAVYLCASSLYASGRRYEQYFGPGTRLTVT.

The chain uses TRBV4-2 and TRBJ2-5; 9 nucleotides line up with TRBD2. Germline CDR1 LGHNA, CDR2 YNFKEQ. Germline trimming cut 5 bases from V and 3 bases from J; bases unmatched to any gene: 4. There are 14 residues in the CDR3. CDR3 sequence: CASSGASGEETQYF. For the CDR3, the DNA is TGTGCCAGCAGCGGCGCTAGCGGGGAAGAGACCCAGTACTTC.

The V gene is TRBV5-6, the J gene TRBJ1-6, with D possibly matching TRBD1 (6 bases). Trimming took off 3 bases at V and 6 bases at J, with 19 bases between the two ends. CDR1 SGHDT and CDR2 YYEEEE come from the germline V gene. The CDR3 extends over 17 amino acids. Written as DNA, the CDR3 is TGTGCCAGCAGCTCTAAATACAGGGATAGAAGTAATTCACCCCTCCACTTT. It is translated as CASSSKYRDRSNSPLHF. Full variable domain (outside the CDR3, taken from reference TRBV5-6 and TRBJ1-6): DAGVTQSPTHLIKTRGQQVTLRCSPKSGHDTVSWYQQALGQGPQFIFQYYEEEERQRGNFPDRFSGHQFPNYSSELNVNALLLGDSALYLCASSSKYRDRSNSPLHFGNGTRLTVT.

This clone occurred a few times. CDR3 region: CASSPEGPYEQYF. DNA of the CDR3: TGTGCCAGCAGCCCCGAGGGTCCCTACGAGCAGTACTTC. This sequence joins TRBV11-2 and TRBJ2-7; D possibly corresponds to TRBD2 (5 bases). CDR3 size: 13 residues. V gave up 5 bases and J gave up 2 bases, with 10 bases separating them. Germline V lookup: CDR1 SGHAT, CDR2 FQNNGV.

The rearrangement uses TRBV6-5 and TRBJ1-5; D is ambiguous. Germline CDR1 MNHEY, CDR2 SVGAGI. Trimming took 0 bases from V and 2 from J, leaving 11 bases between them. CDR3 length equals 16 residues. The CDR3 is CASSYSIQSGNQPQHF. The CDR3 DNA sequence: TGTGCCAGCAGTTACTCGATCCAGTCTGGCAATCAGCCCCAGCATTTT.

The chain has TRBV6-5 and TRBJ2-5, with D possibly TRBD1 on 6 matching bases. Deletions cut 2 bases from V and 7 bases from J, with 17 bases between. Germline V CDR1 and CDR2: MNHEY, SVGAGI. The CDR3 is 15 residues long. The chain's CDR3 is CASSYADSHWGTQYF. CDR3 nucleotide sequence: TGTGCCAGCAGTTACGCGGACAGCCATTGGGGGACCCAGTACTTC.

This chain joins TRBV30 and TRBJ1-5; D is unresolved. CDR1 is GTSNPN and CDR2 is SVGIG in the germline V gene (reference sequence). The CDR3 runs 13 residues. Trimming took 0 bases from V and 1 from J, leaving 4 bases between them. The CDR3 DNA reads as TGTGCCTGGAGTGTCAGGAGCAATCAGCCCCAGCATTTT. Translation: CAWSVRSNQPQHF.

The chain has TRBV5-1 and TRBJ2-3, with 8 bases aligning to TRBD2. V was clipped by 2 bases and J by 1 base; unmatched bases: 0. This CDR3 has 14 residues. CDR1 and CDR2 (germline): SGHRS, YFSETQ. This chain's CDR3 is CASSLAGGTDTQYF. For the CDR3, the DNA is TGCGCCAGCAGCTTAGCGGGGGGCACAGATACGCAGTATTTT.

This chain connects TRBV7-9 to TRBJ2-7; TRBD2 matches 10 bases. The CDR3 sequence is 15 residues long. J lost 2 bases, V lost 5 bases, and 6 bases had no gene match. In germline, CDR1 is SEHNR, CDR2 FQNEAQ (reference sequence). CDR3 DNA sequence: TGTGCCAGCAGCCCCGGACTAGCGGCCACCTACGAGCAGTACTTC. It is translated as CASSPGLAATYEQYF. The whole variable domain, remainder taken from reference TRBV7-9 and TRBJ2-7, is DTGVSQNPRHKITKRGQNVTFRCDPISEHNRLYWYRQTLGQGPEFLTYFQNEAQLEKSRLLSDRFSAERPKGSFSTLEIQRTEQGDSAMYLCASSPGLAATYEQYFGPGTRLTVT.

The chain recombines TRBV2 with TRBJ2-1; tentatively, D is TRBD1 (6 bases). The CDR3 runs 18 residues. The germline V gene has CDR1 SNHLY and CDR2 FYNNEI. Trimming left V 3 bases short and J 0 bases short, with 18 bases between. This CDR3 reads CASSDSRQVTSSYNEQFF. CDR3 coding DNA: TGTGCCAGCAGTGACTCCCGACAGGTCACAAGCTCCTACAATGAGCAGTTCTTC.

Only one count was recorded for this clone. V usage is TRBV13 and J usage is TRBJ1-2, with 7 positions matching TRBD1. Trimming cost V 5 bases and J 6 bases; bases outside gene matches: 6. The germline CDR1 and CDR2 sequences are PRHDT and FYEKMQ (reference sequence). There are 13 residues in the CDR3. The CDR3 nucleotides read TGTGCCAGCAGCCTCAGGGGGTCCGATGGCTACACCTTC. Its translation is CASSLRGSDGYTF.

There are a few counts of this clone. The rearrangement uses TRBV21-1 and TRBJ1-1; the table's D call, TRBD1, was not checked against the DNA. TRBV21-1 counts as a pseudogene. This CDR3 is 16 amino acids long. CDR3 in amino acids: CASSKGPWTANTEAFF. DNA of the CDR3: TGTGCCAGCAGCAAAGGCCCCTGGACAGCCAACACTGAAGCTTTCTTT.

The rearrangement joins TRBV11-2 to TRBJ1-2; 10 nucleotides align to TRBD1. CDR3 length: 15 amino acids. J lost 7 bases, V lost 9 bases, and 14 bases had no gene match. Germline V gene lookup returns CDR1 SGHAT and CDR2 FQNNGV. CDR3: CASKKPGTGVFGYTF. Written as DNA, the CDR3 is TGTGCCAGTAAAAAACCCGGGACAGGGGTTTTTGGCTACACCTTC.

This chain links TRBV5-6 with TRBJ1-2; TRBD1 agrees at 7 bases. Trimming removed 3 bases from V and 8 bases from J; junction bases left unmatched: 7. The CDR3 runs 13 residues. Germline CDR1 and CDR2: SGHDT and YYEEEE. The CDR3 spells CASSSTTGLGYTF. CDR3 nucleotide sequence: TGTGCCAGCAGCTCGACGACAGGGCTCGGCTACACCTTC.

The genes are TRBV27 and TRBJ2-7; D call uncertain. Trimming stripped 2 bases from V and 1 base from J, with 12 bases between. The CDR3 runs 15 residues. CDR1 and CDR2 (germline): MNHEY, SMNVEV (reference sequence). DNA of the CDR3: TGTGCCAGCAGTTTACGTCAAGCAATTTCCTACGAGCAGTACTTC. This translates into CASSLRQAISYEQYF.

The V call is TRBV7-2, the J call TRBJ2-7; no clear D. Germline V gene sequence: CDR1 SGHTA, CDR2 FQGNSA. The CDR3 is 14 residues long. V dropped 5 bases and J dropped 2 bases, with 13 bases sitting between them. The CDR3 DNA reads TGTGCCAGCAGCGCATTCGACACGACCTACGAGCAGTACTTC. It codes for CASSAFDTTYEQYF.

This clone appeared a single time. The chain has TRBV11-2 and TRBJ2-7; 8 bases line up with TRBD1. This CDR3 spans 14 amino acids. With V trimmed by 5 bases and J by 4 bases, 7 bases remained unmatched. From germline, CDR1 is SGHAT and CDR2 FQNNGV. Here the CDR3 reads CASSPGQALYEQYF. The CDR3 bases are TGTGCCAGCAGCCCGGGACAGGCCTTATACGAGCAGTACTTC.

The chain carries TRBV6-1 and TRBJ2-2, with a weak D call TRBD1 (6 bases). The CDR3 is 13 amino acids. Germline V lookup: CDR1 MNHNS, CDR2 SASEGT. The V and J ends lost 8 bases and 5 bases respectively, with 12 bases between them. The CDR3 protein is CASDLRGTGELFF. The CDR3 region has the DNA TGTGCCAGCGATCTTAGGGGGACCGGGGAGCTGTTTTTT.

This chain uses TRBV28 with TRBJ2-3, with TRBD2 matching 11 bases. Germline V gene data show CDR1 as MDHEN and CDR2 as SYDVKM. The CDR3 is made up of 14 amino acids. Losses at the gene ends were 5 bases for V and 11 bases for J; bases not matched to a gene: 9. The CDR3 nucleotides read TGTGCCAGCAGTCCCGGGACTAGCGGAGCTAGGCAGTATTTT. Protein product: CASSPGTSGARQYF. The whole variable domain, remainder taken from reference TRBV28 and TRBJ2-3, is DVKVTQSSRYLVKRTGEKVFLECVQDMDHENMFWYRQDPGLGLRLIYFSYDVKMKEKGDIPEGYSVSREKKERFSLILESASTNQTSMYLCASSPGTSGARQYFGPGTRLTVL.

This sequence joins TRBV19 and TRBJ2-5; 8 bases align to TRBD1. CDR1 LNHDA and CDR2 SQIVND come from the germline V gene (reference sequence). The CDR3 is 19 residues long. V trimming: 4 bases; J trimming: 5 bases; junction bases outside the gene matches: 21. The CDR3 DNA follows: TGTGCCAGTAGTAAGAGGTTCGGCACCAACAGGGGGAGTTGGGAGACCCAGTACTTC. Its translation is CASSKRFGTNRGSWETQYF.

This clone was recorded only once. This rearrangement joins TRBV15 to TRBJ1-1; D not resolved. The V gene lost 0 bases and the J gene lost 7 bases, with 12 bases spanning the gap. The CDR3 consists of 14 residues. Germline values: CDR1 LNHNV, CDR2 YYDKDF (reference sequence). The CDR3 region has the DNA TGTGCCACCAGCAGAGATCGGAGATCTAGTGAAGCTTTCTTT. It encodes CATSRDRRSSEAFF. Based on the CDR3 plus reference TRBV15 and TRBJ1-1, the full variable domain is DAMVIQNPRYQVTQFGKPVTLSCSQTLNHNVMYWYQQKSSQAPKLLFHYYDKDFNNEADTPDNFQSRRPNTSFCFLDIRSPGLGDTAMYLCATSRDRRSSEAFFGQGTRLTVV.

This chain joins TRBV6-5 and TRBJ2-1, with 15 positions matching TRBD2. This CDR3 comprises 14 residues. Germline lookup yields CDR1 MNHEY and CDR2 SVGAGI. The trim removed 6 bases at V and 10 bases at J, leaving 4 bases unmatched. The CDR3 is CASSGLAGGREQFF. The CDR3 nucleotides read TGTGCCAGCAGCGGACTAGCGGGAGGGAGAGAGCAGTTCTTC.

This clone has only one observation. This chain links TRBV5-6 with TRBJ2-1; possible D gene TRBD2, 6 bases. The V end lost 4 bases, the J end lost 3 bases, and 17 bases lay between the germline ends. Germline lookup yields CDR1 SGHDT and CDR2 YYEEEE. This CDR3 is 16 amino acids long. The CDR3 bases are TGTGCCAGCAGCCCTACGGGTAGCGGAGGCTACAATGAGCAGTTCTTC. Protein: CASSPTGSGGYNEQFF.

The chain combines TRBV30 with TRBJ1-1, with D perhaps matching TRBD1 (5 bases). CDR3 length: 15 amino acids. CDR1 and CDR2 (germline): GTSNPN, SVGIG (reference sequence). V was shortened by 0 bases and J by 5 bases, with 16 bases between the two germline ends. Written as DNA, the CDR3 is TGTGCCTGGAGTGTAGTCGGTCAGGGTTCGACTGAAGCTTTCTTT. Translated: CAWSVVGQGSTEAFF.